This TCR beta chain originates from a study of human CD8 memory T cell subsets. Per germline, CDR1 SGHAT and CDR2 FQNNGV. The CDR3 covers 15 residues. Construction of TCR beta libraries was accomplished by means of UMI-labeled 5' RACE. No DNA is given; TCRdb re-called the 5' RACE reads and lists each CDR3 protein once. This sample lists 8,500 to 14,000 distinct CDR3 sequences; its ten largest clones have 8.6%. This chain uses TRBV11-2 with TRBJ2-5; the TRBD2 assignment by TCRdb is unverifiable without DNA. The sequence was collected from a human donor in good health. What was sequenced was CD8+ T cells from PBMCs. This CDR3 reads CASSYGTIDGETQYF. Based on the CDR3 plus reference TRBV11-2 and TRBJ2-5, the full variable domain is EAGVAQSPRYKIIEKRQSVAFWCNPISGHATLYWYQQILGQGPKLLIQFQNNGVVDDSQLPKDRFSAERLKGVDSTLKIQPAKLEDSAVYLCASSYGTIDGETQYFGPGTRLLVL.